The clone carrying this T cell receptor beta chain was seen only once. The data belong to a study of T cell responses to AZD1222 COVID-19 vaccine. The CDR3 covers 14 residues. Losses at the gene ends were 5 bases for V and 3 bases for J; bases not matched to a gene: 6. The germline CDR1 and CDR2 sequences are GTSNPN and SVGIG (reference sequence). Assay: immunoSEQ multiplex PCR; the TCRdb copy retains only in-frame clones and omits some. The sample carries roughly 100,000 clones, 85% to 90% recorded once. This rearrangement joins TRBV30 to TRBJ1-1; 10 positions match TRBD1. The sequencing here drew on peripheral blood, taken on day 0 of AZD1222 vaccination. This receptor was identified in an adult in good health. CDR3 bases: TGTGCCTGGGGGACAGGGGTTAGGGACACTGAAGCTTTCTTT. Residues: CAWGTGVRDTEAFF.